These T cell receptor beta chains were read from a single sample in a study of blood T cell repertoires in COVID-19. The protocol was immunoSEQ multiplex PCR, while the TCRdb copy is restricted to in-frame clones and leaves out a portion. The table includes about 79,000 clones, roughly 90% detected once. The sequenced sample consisted of peripheral blood. Receptors were obtained from a middle-aged man with active COVID-19. Both conserved end residues are part of each CDR3. The D gene is left open where the match is weak. Not every row has a clone size; where given, it reads once, few, many or a size class.

TRBJ1-2 | . | TRBV28 | TRBD1 | CASSRGYGYTF | TGTGCCAGCAGCAGGGGGTATGGCTACACCTTC
TRBJ2-7 | . | TRBV28 | TRBD1 | CASSPLGTGSYEQYF | TGTGCCAGCAGCCCGTTGGGGACAGGGAGCTACGAGCAGTACTTC
TRBJ2-5 | . | TRBV9 | TRBD2 | CASTLRGEWETQYF | TGTGCCAGCACCCTCCGGGGGGAGTGGGAGACCCAGTACTTC
TRBJ1-2 | . | TRBV28 | TRBD1 | CASSPGDSHYGYTF | TGTGCCAGCAGTCCCGGGGACAGCCACTATGGCTACACCTTC
TRBJ1-5 | once | TRBV9 | TRBD1 | CASSGGTENQPQHF | TGTGCCAGCAGCGGGGGGACAGAGAATCAGCCCCAGCATTTT
TRBJ2-3 | . | TRBV7-8 | TRBD2 | CASSLSLAGNTQYF | TGTGCCAGCAGCTTAAGCCTAGCGGGGAATACGCAGTATTTT
TRBJ2-1 | . | TRBV11-2 | TRBD2 | CASRLGGNEQFF | TGTGCCAGCCGACTCGGGGGGAATGAGCAGTTCTTC
TRBJ1-1 | once | TRBV15 | TRBD1 | CATSRVPVRDRGRGGAFF | TGTGCCACCAGCAGAGTACCTGTCCGGGACAGGGGACGTGGTGGCGCTTTCTTT
TRBJ2-3 | . | TRBV4-2 | . | CASSQGRAGPRDTQYF | TGTGCCAGCAGCCAGGGGCGGGCGGGACCTCGGGATACGCAGTATTTT
TRBJ1-5 | once | TRBV19 | . | CASIEGGRDNQPQHF | TGTGCCAGTATCGAGGGGGGGAGGGACAATCAGCCCCAGCATTTT
TRBJ2-2 | . | TRBV4-1 | . | CASSQEGATGELFF | TGCGCCAGCAGCCAAGAGGGGGCAACCGGGGAGCTGTTTTTT
TRBJ2-3 | . | TRBV9 | . | CASSNAVTSTDTQYF | TGTGCCAGCAGTAACGCAGTAACGAGCACAGATACGCAGTATTTT
TRBJ2-7 | . | TRBV3-1/TRBV3-2 | . | CASSQDYSSYEQYF | TGTGCCAGCAGCCAAGATTACAGCTCCTACGAGCAGTACTTC
TRBJ2-3 | . | TRBV23-1 | TRBD1 | CASRRDRAGGTQYF | TGCGCCAGCAGACGGGACAGGGCCGGAGGTACGCAGTATTTT
TRBJ1-1 | once | TRBV3-1/TRBV3-2 | TRBD1 | CASSQVRTGGTEAFF | TGTGCCAGCAGCCAAGTGAGGACAGGGGGCACTGAAGCTTTCTTT
TRBJ1-2 | . | TRBV28 | . | CASTMGGDYGYTF | TGTGCCAGCACCATGGGGGGAGACTATGGCTACACCTTC
TRBJ1-2 | . | TRBV7-2 | . | CASSLLGVGYTF | TGTGCCAGCAGCTTATTAGGGGTTGGCTACACCTTC
TRBJ2-3 | . | TRBV6-5 | TRBD2 | CASLAGGRTDTQYF | TGTGCCTCATTAGCGGGAGGCCGCACAGATACGCAGTATTTT
TRBJ2-1 | once | TRBV6-6 | TRBD2 | CASSYTKLLAGVEFF | TGTGCCAGCAGTTACACCAAACTTCTAGCGGGAGTTGAGTTCTTC
TRBJ2-2 | . | TRBV28 | . | CASTYTGELFF | TGTGCCAGCACCTACACCGGGGAGCTGTTTTTT
TRBJ2-5 | . | TRBV7-3 | TRBD1 | CASSWGQQETQYF | TGTGCCAGCAGCTGGGGACAGCAAGAGACCCAGTACTTC
TRBJ2-7 | . | TRBV28 | . | CASSPLGEGSYEQYF | TGTGCCAGCAGTCCACTCGGTGAGGGCTCCTACGAGCAGTACTTC
TRBJ2-5 | . | TRBV5-1 | . | CASSLSGTNVGETQYF | TGCGCCAGCAGCCTCTCCGGGACAAACGTCGGAGAGACCCAGTACTTC
TRBJ2-3 | . | TRBV5-1 | . | CASSRVEGSTDTQYF | TGCGCCAGCAGCCGAGTGGAGGGCTCAACAGATACGCAGTATTTT
TRBJ2-2 | . | TRBV28 | . | CASISGGGRNTGELFF | TGTGCCAGCATTTCTGGGGGAGGACGGAACACCGGGGAGCTGTTTTTT
TRBJ2-7 | . | TRBV5-1 | TRBD1 | CASRVDSGTGGYEQYF | TGCGCCAGCAGGGTGGACTCCGGGACAGGGGGCTACGAGCAGTACTTC
TRBJ2-3 | . | TRBV27 | . | CASSQTGFFTDTQYF | TGTGCCAGCAGTCAGACAGGATTTTTCACAGATACGCAGTATTTT
TRBJ1-3 | . | TRBV11-2 | . | CASSRNRGNTIYF | TGTGCCAGCAGCCGAAACAGGGGAAACACCATATATTTT
TRBJ2-7 | . | TRBV7-8 | TRBD1 | CASSLDRGRYEQYF | TGTGCCAGCAGCCTGGACAGGGGGCGCTACGAGCAGTACTTC
TRBJ1-4 | . | TRBV7-8 | TRBD1 | CASSPHTDRGREKLFF | TGTGCCAGCAGCCCCCATACCGACAGGGGGCGTGAAAAACTGTTTTTT
TRBJ2-7 | . | TRBV16 | TRBD1 | CASSQPRQGQISYEQYF | TGTGCCAGCAGCCAACCAAGACAGGGACAAATATCCTACGAGCAGTACTTC
TRBJ2-3 | . | TRBV15 | TRBD2 | CATSVPGTSGGDTQYF | TGTGCCACCAGCGTACCCGGGACTAGCGGGGGAGATACGCAGTATTTT
TRBJ1-6 | once | TRBV3-1/TRBV3-2 | TRBD1 | CASRKQGRNSPLHF | TGTGCCAGCAGGAAACAGGGGCGAAATTCACCCCTCCACTTT
TRBJ2-7 | . | TRBV4-2 | . | CASSQAIEYEQYF | TGTGCCAGCAGCCAAGCGATAGAATACGAGCAGTACTTC
TRBJ1-5 | . | TRBV30 | . | CACFLNQPQHF | TGTGCCTGTTTCCTGAATCAGCCCCAGCATTTT
TRBJ2-1 | . | TRBV30 | . | CAWGKGQEQFF | TGTGCCTGGGGTAAAGGACAGGAGCAGTTCTTC
TRBJ2-7 | . | TRBV7-9 | TRBD1 | CASRGTGPYEQYF | TGTGCCAGCAGGGGGACAGGACCCTACGAGCAGTACTTC
TRBJ2-3 | . | TRBV29-1 | TRBD2 | CSVAPGLHSTDTQYF | TGCAGCGTTGCCCCGGGACTACACAGCACAGATACGCAGTATTTT